This T cell receptor beta chain emerged from a study of cytotoxic CD8 clonotypes in ibrutinib-treated CLL. Whole-study findings and limits: Baseline clonality exceeded age-matched healthy donors and tracked circulating CD8+ T-cell counts. Sampling times (in sustained-remission versus progressing patients) were not the same.

Sequenced by immunoSEQ multiplex PCR; TCRdb stores in-frame clones only, minus some. The repertoire holds roughly 13,000 clones, with under 70% as singletons. Regarding this clone: Its antigen remains unidentified.

V was pared by 6 bases and J by 4 bases, with 8 bases of the junction left unmatched. CDR3 length: 14 residues. From germline, CDR1 is SGHNT and CDR2 YENEEA. The source is a human donor with chronic lymphocytic leukemia. V is TRBV11-3 and J is TRBJ2-5, with TRBD1 matching over 7 bases. The sequencing used PBMCs, collected before ibrutinib treatment. The CDR3 DNA sequence: TGTGCCAGCAGACCCACAGGGGACCGAGAGACCCAGTACTTC. Translating it yields CASRPTGDRETQYF.